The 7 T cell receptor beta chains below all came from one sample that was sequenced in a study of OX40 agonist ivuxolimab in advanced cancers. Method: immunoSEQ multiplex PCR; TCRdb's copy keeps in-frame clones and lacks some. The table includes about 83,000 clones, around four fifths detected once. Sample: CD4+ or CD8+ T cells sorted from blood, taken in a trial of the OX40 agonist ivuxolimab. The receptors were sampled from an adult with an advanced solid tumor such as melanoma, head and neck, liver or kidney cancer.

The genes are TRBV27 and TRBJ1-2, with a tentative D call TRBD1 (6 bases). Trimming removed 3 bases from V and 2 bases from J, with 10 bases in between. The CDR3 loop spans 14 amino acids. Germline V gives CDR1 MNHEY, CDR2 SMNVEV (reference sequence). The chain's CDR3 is CASSFSGGNYGYTF. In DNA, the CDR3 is TGTGCCAGCAGTTTCTCGGGGGGCAACTATGGCTACACCTTC.

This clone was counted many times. DNA for the CDR3: TGTGCCAGCAGCTTCAGGGCGGGATCATCTGGGGAGCTGTTTTTT. This sequence encodes CASSFRAGSSGELFF. The chain employs TRBV7-2 and TRBJ2-2; possible D gene TRBD2, 6 bases. The CDR3 is made up of 15 amino acids. V was cut by 3 bases and J by 8 bases, with 16 bases left in between. CDR1 SGHTA and CDR2 FQGNSA come from the germline V gene.

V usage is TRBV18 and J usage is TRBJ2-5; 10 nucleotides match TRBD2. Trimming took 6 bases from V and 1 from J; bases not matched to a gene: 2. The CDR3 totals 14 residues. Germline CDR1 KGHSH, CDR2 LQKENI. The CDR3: CASSPSGGQETQYF. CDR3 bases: TGTGCCAGCTCTCCTAGCGGGGGCCAAGAGACCCAGTACTTC.

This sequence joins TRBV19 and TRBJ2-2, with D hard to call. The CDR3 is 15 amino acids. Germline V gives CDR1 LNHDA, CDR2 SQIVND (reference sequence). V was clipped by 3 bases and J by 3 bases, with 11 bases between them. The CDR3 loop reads CASSIKPGDTGELFF. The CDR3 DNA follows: TGTGCCAGTAGTATCAAACCGGGCGACACCGGGGAGCTGTTTTTT.

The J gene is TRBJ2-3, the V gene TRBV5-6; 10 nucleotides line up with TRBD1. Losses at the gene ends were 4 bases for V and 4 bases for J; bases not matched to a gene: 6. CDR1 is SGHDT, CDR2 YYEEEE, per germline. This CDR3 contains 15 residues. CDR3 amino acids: CASSPGTGEADTQYF. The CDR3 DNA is TGTGCCAGCAGCCCCGGGACAGGGGAAGCAGATACGCAGTATTTT.

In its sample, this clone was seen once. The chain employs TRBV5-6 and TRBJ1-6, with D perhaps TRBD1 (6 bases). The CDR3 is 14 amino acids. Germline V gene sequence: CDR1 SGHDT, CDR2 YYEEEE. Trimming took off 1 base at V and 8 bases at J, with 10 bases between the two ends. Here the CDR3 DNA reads TGTGCCAGCAGCTTGTACAGGGAGGATTCACCCCTCCACTTT. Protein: CASSLYREDSPLHF.

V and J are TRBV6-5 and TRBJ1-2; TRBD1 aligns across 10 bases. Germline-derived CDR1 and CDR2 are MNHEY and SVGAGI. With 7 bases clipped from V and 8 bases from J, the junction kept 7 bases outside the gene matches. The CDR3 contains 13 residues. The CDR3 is CASKGTGVRGYTF. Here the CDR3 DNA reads TGTGCCAGCAAAGGGACAGGGGTGCGCGGCTACACCTTC.